The clone carrying this TCR beta chain turned up a few times. The data were obtained in a study of identical twins. TCRdb re-derived calls from the 5' RACE reads in MiXCR, one entry per CDR3 protein. The data show a few hundred thousand distinct CDR3 sequences, under 8.5% seen once. The sample also formed part of further work on T cells expressing NK-cell markers.

The sample taken for sequencing was CD8+ T cells sorted from blood. This TCR was sampled from a young woman in good health.

The CDR3 reads CASSGPGSSYEQYF. CDR3 coding DNA: TGTGCCAGCAGCGGACCAGGGAGCTCCTACGAGCAGTACTTC. The chain is built from TRBV9 and TRBJ2-7; D is tentatively TRBD1 or TRBD2 (5 bases each). The germline CDR1 and CDR2 sequences are SGDLS and YYNGEE. This CDR3 comprises 14 residues. Trimming took 3 bases from V and 0 from J, leaving 10 bases between them.